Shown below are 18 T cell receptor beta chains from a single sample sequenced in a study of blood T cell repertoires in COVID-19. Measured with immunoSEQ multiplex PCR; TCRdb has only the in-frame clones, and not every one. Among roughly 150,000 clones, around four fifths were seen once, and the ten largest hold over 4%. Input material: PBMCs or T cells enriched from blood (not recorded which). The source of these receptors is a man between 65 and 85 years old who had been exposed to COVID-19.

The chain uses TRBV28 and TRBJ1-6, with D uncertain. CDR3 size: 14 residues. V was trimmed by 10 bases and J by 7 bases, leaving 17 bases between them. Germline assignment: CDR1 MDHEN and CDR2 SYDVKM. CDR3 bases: TGTGCCACCGTTCTAGGGAGTTGGAATTCACCCCTCCACTTT. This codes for CATVLGSWNSPLHF.

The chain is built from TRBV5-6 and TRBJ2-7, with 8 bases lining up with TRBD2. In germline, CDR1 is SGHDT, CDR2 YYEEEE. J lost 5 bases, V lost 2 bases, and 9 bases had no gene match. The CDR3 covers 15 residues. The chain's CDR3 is CASSLGWLAGNEQYF. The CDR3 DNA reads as TGTGCCAGCAGCTTAGGTTGGCTAGCGGGTAACGAGCAGTACTTC. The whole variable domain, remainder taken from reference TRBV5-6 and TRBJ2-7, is DAGVTQSPTHLIKTRGQQVTLRCSPKSGHDTVSWYQQALGQGPQFIFQYYEEEERQRGNFPDRFSGHQFPNYSSELNVNALLLGDSALYLCASSLGWLAGNEQYFGPGTRLTVT.

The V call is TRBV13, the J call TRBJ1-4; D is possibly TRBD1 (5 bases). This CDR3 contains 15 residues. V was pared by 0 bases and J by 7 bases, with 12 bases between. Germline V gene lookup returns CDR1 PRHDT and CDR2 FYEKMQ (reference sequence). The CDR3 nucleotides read TGTGCCAGCAGCTTAGGTGCAGGGTTCAGTGAAAAACTGTTTTTT. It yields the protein CASSLGAGFSEKLFF.

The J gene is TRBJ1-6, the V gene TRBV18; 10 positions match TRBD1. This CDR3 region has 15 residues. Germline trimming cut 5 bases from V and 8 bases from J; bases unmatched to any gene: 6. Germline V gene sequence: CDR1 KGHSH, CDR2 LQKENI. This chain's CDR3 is CASSAGTGAHSPLHF. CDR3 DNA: TGTGCCAGCTCAGCCGGGACAGGGGCACATTCACCCCTCCACTTT.

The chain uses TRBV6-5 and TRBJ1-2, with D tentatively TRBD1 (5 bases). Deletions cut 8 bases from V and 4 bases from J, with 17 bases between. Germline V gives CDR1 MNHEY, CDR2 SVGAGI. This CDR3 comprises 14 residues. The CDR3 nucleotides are TGTGCCAGCCCTAGGTCGGGACTCGCCTATGGCTACACCTTC. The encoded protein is CASPRSGLAYGYTF.

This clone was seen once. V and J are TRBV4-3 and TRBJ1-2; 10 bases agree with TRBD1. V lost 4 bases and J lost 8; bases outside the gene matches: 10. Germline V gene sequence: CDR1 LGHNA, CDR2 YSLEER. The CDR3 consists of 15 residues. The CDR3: CASSPPGDRGGGYTF. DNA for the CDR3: TGCGCCAGCAGCCCCCCTGGGGACAGGGGAGGAGGCTACACCTTC.

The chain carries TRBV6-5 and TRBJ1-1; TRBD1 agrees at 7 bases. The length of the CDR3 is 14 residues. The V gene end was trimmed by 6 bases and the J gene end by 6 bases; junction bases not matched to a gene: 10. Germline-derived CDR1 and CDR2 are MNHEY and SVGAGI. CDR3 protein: CASRSRQGNAEAFF. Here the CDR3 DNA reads TGTGCCAGCAGGTCCAGACAGGGTAATGCTGAAGCTTTCTTT.

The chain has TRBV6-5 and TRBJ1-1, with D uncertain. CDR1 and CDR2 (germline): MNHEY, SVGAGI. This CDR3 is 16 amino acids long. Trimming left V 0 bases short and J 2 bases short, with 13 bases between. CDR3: CASSYSTGGANTEAFF. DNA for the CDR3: TGTGCCAGCAGTTACTCGACCGGAGGCGCTAACACTGAAGCTTTCTTT.

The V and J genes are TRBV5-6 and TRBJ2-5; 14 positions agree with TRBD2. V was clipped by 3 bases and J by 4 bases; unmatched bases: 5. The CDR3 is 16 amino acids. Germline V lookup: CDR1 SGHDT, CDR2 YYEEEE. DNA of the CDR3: TGTGCCAGCAGCTCTACGGGACTAGCGGGAGTAGAGACCCAGTACTTC. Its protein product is CASSSTGLAGVETQYF.

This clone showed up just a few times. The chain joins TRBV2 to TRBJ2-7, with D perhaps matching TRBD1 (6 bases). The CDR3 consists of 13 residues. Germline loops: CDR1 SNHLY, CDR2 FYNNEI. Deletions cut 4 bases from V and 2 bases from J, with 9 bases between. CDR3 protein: CASSGQAPYEQYF. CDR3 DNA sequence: TGTGCCAGCAGTGGACAGGCCCCCTACGAGCAGTACTTC.

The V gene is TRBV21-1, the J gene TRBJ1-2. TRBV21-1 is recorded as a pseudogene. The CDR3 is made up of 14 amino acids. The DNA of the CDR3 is TGTGCCAGCAGTAAGCGGGGGCGGTACTATGGCTACACCTTC. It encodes CASSKRGRYYGYTF.

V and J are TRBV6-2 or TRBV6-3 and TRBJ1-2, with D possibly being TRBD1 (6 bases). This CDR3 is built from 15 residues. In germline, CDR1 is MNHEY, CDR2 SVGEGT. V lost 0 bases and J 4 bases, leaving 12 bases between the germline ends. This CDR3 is CASSYSRTAIYGYTF. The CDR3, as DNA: TGTGCCAGCAGTTACTCGAGGACAGCGATCTATGGCTACACCTTC.

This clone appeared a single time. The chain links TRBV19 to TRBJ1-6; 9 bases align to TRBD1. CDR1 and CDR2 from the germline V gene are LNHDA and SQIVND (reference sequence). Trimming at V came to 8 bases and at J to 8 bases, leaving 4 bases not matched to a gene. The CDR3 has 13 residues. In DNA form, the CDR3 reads TGTGCCAGTTCGGACAGGGGTTATTCACCCCTCCACTTT. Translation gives CASSDRGYSPLHF.

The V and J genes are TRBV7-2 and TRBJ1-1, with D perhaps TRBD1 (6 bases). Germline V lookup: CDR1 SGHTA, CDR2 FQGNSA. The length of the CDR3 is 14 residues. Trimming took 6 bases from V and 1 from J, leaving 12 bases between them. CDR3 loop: CASRSGTTNTEAFF. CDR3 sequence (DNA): TGTGCCAGCAGATCCGGGACAACGAACACTGAAGCTTTCTTT.

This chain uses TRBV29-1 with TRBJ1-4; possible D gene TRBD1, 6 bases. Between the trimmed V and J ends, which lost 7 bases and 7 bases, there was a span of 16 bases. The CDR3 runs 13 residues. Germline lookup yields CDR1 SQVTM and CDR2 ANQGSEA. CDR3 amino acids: CSAGDQPGEKLFF. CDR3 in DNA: TGCAGCGCAGGGGATCAACCAGGTGAAAAACTGTTTTTT.

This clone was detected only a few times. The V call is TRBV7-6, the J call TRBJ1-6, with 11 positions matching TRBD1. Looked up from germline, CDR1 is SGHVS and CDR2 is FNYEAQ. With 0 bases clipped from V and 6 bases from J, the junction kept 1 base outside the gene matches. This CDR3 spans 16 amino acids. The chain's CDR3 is CASSLAGQGVNSPLHF. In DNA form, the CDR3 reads TGTGCCAGCAGCTTAGCGGGACAGGGGGTTAATTCACCCCTCCACTTT.

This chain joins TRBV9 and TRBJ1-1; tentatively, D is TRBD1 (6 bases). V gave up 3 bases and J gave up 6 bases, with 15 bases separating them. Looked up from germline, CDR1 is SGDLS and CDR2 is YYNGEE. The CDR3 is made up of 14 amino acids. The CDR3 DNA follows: TGTGCCAGCAGCGCCAGACAACAGGGCGCTGAAGCTTTCTTT. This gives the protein CASSARQQGAEAFF.

CDR3 sequence (DNA): TGTGCCAGCAGTATAGAACAGGGCCAAGAGACCCAGTACTTC. Protein: CASSIEQGQETQYF. The rearrangement links TRBV11-2 to TRBJ2-5, with TRBD1 as a possible D gene (6 bases). The germline V gene encodes CDR1 SGHAT and CDR2 FQNNGV. The CDR3 length is 14 residues. V was shortened by 6 bases and J by 1 base, with 12 bases between the two germline ends.